One sample yielded the 21 T cell receptor beta chains listed below, sequenced in a study of T cell changes during pregnancy in multiple sclerosis. Generated by immunoSEQ multiplex PCR, the TCRdb table keeps only in-frame clones and is missing some. The data hold tens of thousands of clones, with approximately 90% observed a single time. The material sequenced was peripheral blood, taken in the second trimester of pregnancy. The source of these receptors is a female donor in good health, enrolled as a control in a pregnancy study.

The chain employs TRBV27 and TRBJ2-7; 7 positions agree with TRBD1. V lost 9 bases and J lost 0; bases outside the gene matches: 11. This CDR3 is 15 amino acids long. Looked up from germline, CDR1 is MNHEY and CDR2 is SMNVEV (reference sequence). For the CDR3, the DNA is TGTGCCAGTGCTTATACAGGGGACATCTCCTACGAGCAGTACTTC. Residues: CASAYTGDISYEQYF.

V usage is TRBV7-9 and J usage is TRBJ1-4; D gene unclear. CDR3 length: 16 residues. CDR1 is SEHNR and CDR2 is FQNEAQ in the germline V gene (reference sequence). The germline V and J ends were trimmed by 4 bases and 0 bases, with 12 bases remaining between them. CDR3 sequence: CASSSAEAATNEKLFF. DNA for the CDR3: TGTGCCAGCAGCTCGGCCGAGGCTGCAACTAATGAAAAACTGTTTTTT.

The chain uses TRBV5-1 and TRBJ1-2, with a weak D call TRBD1 (5 bases). With 3 bases removed from V and 4 bases from J, the gap between germline ends came to 10 bases. This CDR3 has 13 amino acids. Looked up from germline, CDR1 is SGHRS and CDR2 is YFSETQ. In nucleotides, the CDR3 is TGCGCCAGCAGCTCCGACAGCATCTATGGCTACACCTTC. Translation gives CASSSDSIYGYTF.

The chain uses TRBV18 and TRBJ1-1; D call uncertain. Germline loops: CDR1 KGHSH, CDR2 LQKENI. The CDR3 consists of 11 residues. V was cut by 4 bases and J by 7 bases, with 7 bases left in between. This CDR3 reads CASSHADEAFF. The DNA for the CDR3 is TGTGCCAGCTCACACGCAGATGAAGCTTTCTTT. The full variable domain, with the rest looked up from reference TRBV18 and TRBJ1-1, is NAGVMQNPRHLVRRRGQEARLRCSPMKGHSHVYWYRQLPEEGLKFMVYLQKENIIDESGMPKERFSAEFPKEGPSILRIQQVVRGDSAAYFCASSHADEAFFGQGTRLTVV.

This clone appeared once. The rearrangement uses TRBV4-2 and TRBJ1-2, with TRBD1 identical over 7 bases. Per the germline V gene, CDR1 is LGHNA and CDR2 is YNFKEQ. CDR3 length: 17 amino acids. V was clipped by 0 bases and J by 0 bases; unmatched bases: 7. CDR3: CASSQDPEGGSNYGYTF. CDR3 DNA sequence: TGTGCCAGCAGCCAAGATCCGGAAGGGGGCTCTAACTATGGCTACACCTTC.

The CDR3 spells CASSEGIRWAPRLYEQYF. For the CDR3, the DNA is TGTGCCAGCAGTGAAGGGATCCGGTGGGCGCCCAGGCTCTACGAGCAGTACTTC. The chain is built from TRBV6-1 and TRBJ2-7; D is undetermined. Between the trimmed V and J ends, which lost 1 base and 3 bases, there was a span of 22 bases. Germline V CDR1 and CDR2: MNHNS, SASEGT. The CDR3 contains 18 residues.

This chain uses TRBV19 with TRBJ2-7; TRBD2 matches at 9 bases. Germline V gives CDR1 LNHDA, CDR2 SQIVND (reference sequence). V shed 6 bases and J 2 bases; nucleotides not matched to a gene: 8. The CDR3 contains 15 residues. The CDR3 sequence: CASSREGLATYEQYF. CDR3 DNA: TGTGCCAGTAGCAGAGAGGGACTAGCTACCTACGAGCAGTACTTC.

The chain carries TRBV7-8 and TRBJ1-3, with TRBD1 matching 9 bases. Trimming took 5 bases from V and 2 from J; bases not matched to a gene: 4. CDR3 length equals 15 residues. Germline CDR1 is SGHVS and CDR2 is FQNEAQ. The CDR3 reads CASSNYRGPGNTIYF. CDR3 coding DNA: TGTGCCAGCAGCAACTACAGGGGGCCTGGAAACACCATATATTTT.

The chain joins TRBV6-5 to TRBJ2-1; D ambiguous. Trimming removed 5 bases at V and 3 bases at J, with 8 bases between. The CDR3 runs 13 residues. CDR1 MNHEY and CDR2 SVGAGI come from the germline V gene. The CDR3 region has the DNA TGTGCCAGCAGTGAGGTCGACTACAATGAGCAGTTCTTC. Amino acid sequence: CASSEVDYNEQFF.

CDR3 DNA: TGTGCCAGCAGCCCTGAATCTAACAATGAGCAGTTCTTC. Residues: CASSPESNNEQFF. This rearrangement joins TRBV6-4 to TRBJ2-1; D gene ambiguous. The V and J ends lost 6 bases and 5 bases respectively, with 11 bases between them. The germline V gene encodes CDR1 MRHNA and CDR2 SNTAGT. The CDR3 spans 13 residues.

This sequence joins TRBV7-9 and TRBJ2-2, with 9 positions matching TRBD1. The V gene's germline CDR1 is SEHNR and CDR2 FQNEAQ (reference sequence). The V gene end was trimmed by 6 bases and the J gene end by 3 bases; junction bases not matched to a gene: 5. The CDR3 is made up of 15 amino acids. CDR3 amino acids: CASSYRGRDTGELFF. The CDR3 region has the DNA TGTGCCAGCAGTTACAGGGGGCGGGACACCGGGGAGCTGTTTTTT.

The rearrangement joins TRBV6-1 to TRBJ1-6; perhaps TRBD1 as D (6 bases). Germline lookup yields CDR1 MNHNS and CDR2 SASEGT. The CDR3 consists of 15 residues. With 8 bases removed from V and 4 bases from J, the gap between germline ends came to 15 bases. CDR3 in DNA: TGTGCCAGCTCAGAGGGGGGGAGATATAATTCACCCCTCCACTTT. It translates to CASSEGGRYNSPLHF.

The chain carries TRBV5-4 and TRBJ2-7, with a tentative D call TRBD1 (6 bases). CDR1 SGHNT and CDR2 YYREEE come from the germline V gene (reference sequence). The CDR3 runs to 16 residues. V was cut by 4 bases and J by 2 bases, with 19 bases left in between. The CDR3 nucleotides are TGTGCCAGCAGCACACAGGGAAGGCCTGAGGCCTACGAGCAGTACTTC. This sequence encodes CASSTQGRPEAYEQYF.

This chain connects TRBV2 to TRBJ2-6; 7 positions match TRBD1. V shed 7 bases, J shed 2 bases, and the junction held 5 bases outside the gene matches. The germline CDR1 and CDR2 sequences are SNHLY and FYNNEI. The CDR3 contains 15 residues. The CDR3 spells CASIPDRAGANVLTF. The CDR3 DNA is TGTGCCAGCATCCCCGACAGGGCTGGGGCCAACGTCCTGACTTTC.

For the CDR3, the DNA is TGCAGCGTTGAATCGACCGGGACAGGGGCAAACTATGGCTACACCTTC. This translates into CSVESTGTGANYGYTF. The rearrangement uses TRBV29-1 and TRBJ1-2, with 10 nucleotides matching TRBD1. This CDR3 is built from 16 residues. CDR1 and CDR2 (germline): SQVTM, ANQGSEA. V gave up 2 bases and J gave up 2 bases; unmatched junction bases: 8.

The genes are TRBV4-3 and TRBJ1-1; 7 positions match TRBD1. Germline CDR1 reads LGHNA; CDR2 reads YSLEER. CDR3 length equals 15 residues. J lost 4 bases, V lost 4 bases, and 9 bases had no gene match. The CDR3 loop reads CASSLRSTGSTEAFF. Here the CDR3 DNA reads TGCGCCAGCAGCCTTCGATCGACAGGGAGCACTGAAGCTTTCTTT.

This chain connects TRBV28 to TRBJ2-3; 11 nucleotides align to TRBD1. V trimming: 10 bases; J trimming: 0 bases; junction bases outside the gene matches: 9. CDR1 is MDHEN and CDR2 is SYDVKM in the germline V gene. The CDR3 totals 16 residues. In nucleotides, the CDR3 is TGTGCCACTGGGGACAGGGGGAGATCTAGCACAGATACGCAGTATTTT. Translated, it gives CATGDRGRSSTDTQYF.

The V gene is TRBV27, the J gene TRBJ1-2; a weak D match, TRBD1 (6 bases). Germline values: CDR1 MNHEY, CDR2 SMNVEV (reference sequence). CDR3 length: 17 amino acids. The V and J ends lost 0 bases and 4 bases respectively, with 18 bases between them. In DNA, the CDR3 is TGTGCCAGCAGTTTATCGATCCAGGGGATGGATCTCTATGGCTACACCTTC. Amino acid sequence: CASSLSIQGMDLYGYTF.

The V and J genes are TRBV2 and TRBJ1-1, with 7 bases that match TRBD1. The CDR3 is 14 residues long. Germline CDR1 and CDR2: SNHLY and FYNNEI. Germline trimming cut 6 bases from V and 1 base from J; bases unmatched to any gene: 5. Here the CDR3 reads CASRIRGSNTEAFF. For the CDR3, the DNA is TGTGCCAGCAGGATCAGGGGGTCGAACACTGAAGCTTTCTTT.

The chain employs TRBV7-9 and TRBJ2-4; 12 positions match TRBD2. The germline V gene encodes CDR1 SEHNR and CDR2 FQNEAQ (reference sequence). There are 16 residues in the CDR3. Trimming cost V 5 bases and J 1 base; bases outside gene matches: 3. The CDR3 coding sequence is TGTGCCAGCAGCGCCGGGACTAGCGGGGCCAAAAACATTCAGTACTTC. Protein sequence: CASSAGTSGAKNIQYF.

This clone was picked up a small number of times. The chain combines TRBV6-5 with TRBJ1-5; D unclear. V was shortened by 10 bases and J by 0 bases, with 16 bases between the two germline ends. The CDR3 is made up of 15 amino acids. Germline V gives CDR1 MNHEY, CDR2 SVGAGI. The CDR3 loop is CATKVAEGSNQPQHF. CDR3 coding DNA: TGTGCCACCAAAGTGGCGGAGGGTAGCAATCAGCCCCAGCATTTT.